Listed below are T cell receptor beta chains from one sample, sequenced in a study of cytomegalovirus exposure and HLA in healthy donors. Sequencing used immunoSEQ multiplex PCR; TCRdb keeps in-frame clones, though not all of them. The sample has around 150,000 clones, roughly 81% seen once; the top ten hold around 13%. Sequencing input: PBMCs. Receptor source: a woman aged 50 to 65 in good health and CMV-seronegative. Both conserved end residues are part of each CDR3. The D gene is left open where the match is weak. The size field is filled for only some rows; it gives once, few, many or a size class.

D | length | size | J | V | CDR3 | DNA
- | 14 | once | TRBJ1-2 | TRBV7-2 | CASSLGDARYGYTF | TGTGCCAGCAGCTTAGGAGATGCCCGCTATGGCTACACCTTC
TRBD2 | 15 | few | TRBJ2-3 | TRBV5-1 | CASSLVAGVADTQYF | TGCGCCAGCAGCTTGGTAGCGGGGGTCGCAGATACGCAGTATTTT
TRBD1 | 14 | - | TRBJ1-1 | TRBV5-8 | CASSLTGPGTEAFF | TGTGCCAGCAGTCTGACAGGGCCGGGCACTGAAGCTTTCTTT
- | 13 | few | TRBJ1-3 | TRBV7-2 | CASSTGMGNTIYF | TGTGCCAGCAGTACAGGAATGGGAAACACCATATATTTT
TRBD1 | 15 | - | TRBJ1-1 | TRBV5-1 | CASSGGTGVNTEAFF | TGCGCCAGCAGTGGTGGGACAGGGGTGAACACTGAAGCTTTCTTT
TRBD1 | 16 | - | TRBJ1-2 | TRBV28 | CASSSSTGTGGYGYTF | TGTGCCAGCAGTTCGTCAACCGGGACAGGGGGCTATGGCTACACCTTC
- | 16 | - | TRBJ2-3 | TRBV13 | CASSLAQGTSTDTQYF | TGTGCCAGCAGCTTAGCCCAGGGAACTAGCACAGATACGCAGTATTTT
TRBD2 | 15 | - | TRBJ2-7 | TRBV19 | CASSPGSGGADEQYF | TGTGCCAGTAGTCCGGGGAGCGGGGGCGCGGACGAGCAGTACTTC
- | 12 | - | TRBJ2-1 | TRBV27 | CASSEGGNEQFF | TGTGCCAGCTCTGAAGGGGGCAATGAGCAGTTCTTC
TRBD1 | 15 | - | TRBJ2-1 | TRBV19 | CASSTGQGYYNEQFF | TGTGCCAGTAGTACCGGACAGGGGTATTACAATGAGCAGTTCTTC